One sample yielded the 3 T cell receptor beta chains listed below, sequenced in a study of lymphopenia after photon versus proton radiotherapy. Measured with immunoSEQ multiplex PCR; TCRdb has only the in-frame clones, and not every one. The repertoire includes about 39,000 clones, 80% to 95% of them detected once, and around 15% sits in the top ten. The material sequenced was peripheral blood, taken from a patient treated with photon-based radiotherapy. The origin of the receptors is a man aged 60 to 75 with cholangiocarcinoma.

A few counts support this clone. The V and J genes are TRBV10-2 and TRBJ2-3; 8 bases match TRBD2. The germline CDR1 and CDR2 sequences are WSHSY and SAAADI. This CDR3 region has 14 residues. V was clipped by 10 bases and J by 2 bases; unmatched bases: 8. This CDR3 reads CANSTAGDTDTQYF. The CDR3 bases are TGCGCCAACTCGACAGCGGGGGACACAGATACGCAGTATTTT.

The chain employs TRBV6-5 and TRBJ2-2, with TRBD1 matching 9 bases. V lost 7 bases to trimming and J lost 6 bases; unmatched junction nucleotides: 9. This CDR3 spans 15 amino acids. CDR1 MNHEY and CDR2 SVGAGI come from the germline V gene. The CDR3 DNA sequence: TGTGCCAGCACCTCGACAGGGGGTAGTTCCGGGGAGCTGTTTTTT. Amino acid sequence: CASTSTGGSSGELFF.

This clone was detected only once. The genes are TRBV11-3 and TRBJ2-3; tentatively, D is TRBD1 (6 bases). The CDR3 length is 14 residues. Trimming left V 5 bases short and J 4 bases short, with 13 bases between. Germline-derived CDR1 and CDR2 are SGHNT and YENEEA. This CDR3 is CASSQGQPPDTQYF. The CDR3, as DNA: TGTGCCAGCAGCCAAGGACAGCCTCCAGATACGCAGTATTTT.